Included here is one TCR beta chain sequence, with context. Produced via immunoSEQ multiplex PCR; TCRdb's table is partial and in-frame only. The table has around 78,000 clones, approximately 88% seen once. The J segment lost 3 bases and the V segment lost 2 bases, leaving 3 bases of the junction unmatched. The CDR3 totals 15 residues. CDR1 is LGHNA, CDR2 YNFKEQ, per germline. The data were taken from a study of blood T cell repertoires in COVID-19. The TCR was taken from a man in his fifties or sixties with active COVID-19. This chain connects TRBV4-2 to TRBJ2-1; 8 bases are shared with TRBD2. The sequenced material came from peripheral blood. In DNA form, the CDR3 reads TGTGCCAGCAGCCAAACTAGCGGACGCTACAATGAGCAGTTCTTC. Residues: CASSQTSGRYNEQFF.